The source of this TCR beta chain is a study of patients and donors after allogeneic stem cell transplantation. The CDR3 sequence is 15 residues long. V dropped 4 bases and J dropped 4 bases, with 17 bases sitting between them. CDR1 is MGHRA, CDR2 YSYEKL, per germline. TCRdb re-derived calls from the RT-PCR reads in MiXCR, one entry per CDR3 protein. The sample records about 960,000 distinct CDR3 sequences, approximately 19% being singletons. The TCR sequence derives from a human donor who was either an allogeneic HSCT recipient or a stem cell or donor lymphocyte infusion donor (not recorded which). It is not recorded whose cells these are; they may come from a transplant donor. Source material: blood, either unsorted or a sorted T cell fraction (not recorded which). This chain connects TRBV4-1 to TRBJ2-7; D is uncertain. The CDR3 nucleotides read TGCGCCAGCAGCCCCACCGGGCCCGCCCCTTACGAGCAGTACTTC. Its protein is CASSPTGPAPYEQYF.